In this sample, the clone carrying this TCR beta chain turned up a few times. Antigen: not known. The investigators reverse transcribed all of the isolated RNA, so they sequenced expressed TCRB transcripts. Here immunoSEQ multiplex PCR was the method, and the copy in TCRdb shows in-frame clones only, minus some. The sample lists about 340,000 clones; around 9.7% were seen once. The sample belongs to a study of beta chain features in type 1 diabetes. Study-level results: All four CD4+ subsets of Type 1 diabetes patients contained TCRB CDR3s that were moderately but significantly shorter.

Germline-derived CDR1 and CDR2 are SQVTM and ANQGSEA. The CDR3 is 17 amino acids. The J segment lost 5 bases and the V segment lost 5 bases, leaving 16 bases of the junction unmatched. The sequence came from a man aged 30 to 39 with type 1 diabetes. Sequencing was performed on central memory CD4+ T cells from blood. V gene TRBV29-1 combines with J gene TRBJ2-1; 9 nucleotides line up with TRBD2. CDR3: CSVMGRGGLGFDNEQFF. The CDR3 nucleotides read TGCAGCGTTATGGGGCGGGGGGGCCTGGGGTTCGACAATGAGCAGTTCTTC.